The source of this T cell receptor beta chain is a study of blood T cell repertoires in COVID-19. At the level of the study: Some COVID-19 samples were acute and others convalescent; all came from the United States, Italy and Spain. PBMCs, B-cell-depleted T cells, or T cells provided the cDNA or gDNA that made up the material.

The germline CDR1 and CDR2 sequences are SGHRS and YFSETQ. Unmatched junction bases numbered 12, after V lost 0 bases and J lost 5 bases. The CDR3 is 18 amino acids. Original processing notes: Reference gene primer amplification gave estimated nucleated cell counts. Libraries were prepared by immunoSEQ multiplex PCR; TCRdb keeps only in-frame clonotypes and omits some of them. The DNA was the basis for D and trimming; V, J and clone size are from that table. The sample holds some 65,000 clones, approximately 93% seen once. This clone was detected once. Sequencing was done on a sample of peripheral blood. The TCR originated in a man aged 70-80 years with active COVID-19. The V gene is TRBV5-1, the J gene TRBJ2-2; 8 bases are a match to TRBD1. The CDR3 protein is CASSLEATGGRRTGELFF. The CDR3 DNA sequence: TGCGCCAGCAGCTTGGAGGCAACAGGGGGAAGAAGGACCGGGGAGCTGTTTTTT. Drawing the rest from reference TRBV5-1 and TRBJ2-2, the complete variable domain is KAGVTQTPRYLIKTRGQQVTLSCSPISGHRSVSWYQQTPGQGLQFLFEYFSETQRNKGNFPGRFSGRQFSNSRSEMNVSTLELGDSALYLCASSLEATGGRRTGELFFGEGSRLTVL.